A selection of T cell receptor beta chains follows, all from one sample in a study of vaccination and CD4 T cells after COVID-19. No antigen is known for these receptors. MiXCR, applied by TCRdb to the PCR reads, yields one record per CDR3 protein. The sample yields about 20,000 distinct CDR3 sequences, nearly 50% seen once. Sequencing was carried out using CD4+ T cells from blood, cultured in vitro. The receptor source for this set is a human donor who had recovered from COVID-19. Both conserved end residues are part of each CDR3. D genes are given only for firm matches. Size is omitted from some rows. Given values are once, few, many or a class for expanded clones.

clone_size: .; j_call: TRBJ1-2; d_call: .; v_call: TRBV24-1; cdr3_length: 13; cdr3_aa: CATSESLNYGYTF; cdr3_nt: TGTGCCACCAGTGAGTCTCTTAACTATGGCTACACCTTC
clone_size: once; j_call: TRBJ1-2; d_call: .; v_call: TRBV5-5; cdr3_length: 13; cdr3_aa: CASSFRGGYGYTF; cdr3_nt: TGTGCCAGCAGCTTTCGGGGAGGCTATGGCTACACCTTC
clone_size: once; j_call: TRBJ1-1; d_call: .; v_call: TRBV3-1; cdr3_length: 14; cdr3_aa: CASSQNGGNTEAFF; cdr3_nt: TGTGCCAGCAGCCAAAATGGGGGGAACACTGAAGCTTTCTTT
clone_size: few; j_call: TRBJ1-3; d_call: .; v_call: TRBV7-9; cdr3_length: 15; cdr3_aa: CASSRAAGAGNTIYF; cdr3_nt: TGTGCCAGCAGCCGGGCGGCAGGGGCTGGAAACACCATATATTTT
clone_size: .; j_call: TRBJ1-1; d_call: .; v_call: TRBV6-1; cdr3_length: 11; cdr3_aa: CASTSNRVAFF; cdr3_nt: TGTGCCAGCACCTCAAACAGGGTGGCTTTCTTT
clone_size: .; j_call: TRBJ2-1; d_call: TRBD2; v_call: TRBV19; cdr3_length: 16; cdr3_aa: CASSIRVASGSNEQFF; cdr3_nt: TGTGCCAGTAGTATACGGGTGGCTAGCGGGAGCAATGAGCAGTTCTTC
clone_size: few; j_call: TRBJ1-1; d_call: .; v_call: TRBV10-3; cdr3_length: 12; cdr3_aa: CAISEHNTEAFF; cdr3_nt: TGTGCCATCAGTGAGCACAACACTGAAGCTTTCTTT
clone_size: .; j_call: TRBJ2-7; d_call: .; v_call: TRBV27; cdr3_length: 13; cdr3_aa: CASSFREWSEQYF; cdr3_nt: TGTGCCAGCAGTTTTCGGGAGTGGTCCGAGCAGTACTTC
clone_size: .; j_call: TRBJ1-1; d_call: .; v_call: TRBV2; cdr3_length: 13; cdr3_aa: CASRKEGNTEAFF; cdr3_nt: TGTGCCAGCAGGAAGGAGGGCAACACTGAAGCTTTCTTT
clone_size: .; j_call: TRBJ1-1; d_call: .; v_call: TRBV19; cdr3_length: 12; cdr3_aa: CATRPRETEAFF; cdr3_nt: TGTGCCACCAGACCCAGAGAGACTGAAGCTTTCTTT
clone_size: .; j_call: TRBJ1-4; d_call: TRBD1; v_call: TRBV20-1; cdr3_length: 14; cdr3_aa: CSAPRTGENEKLFF; cdr3_nt: TGCAGTGCTCCCCGGACAGGGGAGAATGAAAAACTGTTTTTT
clone_size: .; j_call: TRBJ1-1; d_call: .; v_call: TRBV7-9; cdr3_length: 16; cdr3_aa: CASSLGGIGRNTEAFF; cdr3_nt: TGTGCCAGCAGCTTAGGGGGGATCGGACGGAACACTGAAGCTTTCTTT
clone_size: .; j_call: TRBJ1-5; d_call: .; v_call: TRBV19; cdr3_length: 12; cdr3_aa: CASSIANQPQHF; cdr3_nt: TGTGCCAGTAGTATTGCAAATCAGCCCCAGCATTTT
clone_size: .; j_call: TRBJ2-7; d_call: TRBD1; v_call: TRBV12-3/TRBV12-4; cdr3_length: 16; cdr3_aa: CASSSTGSIISYEQYF; cdr3_nt: TGTGCCAGCAGTTCGACAGGGAGCATAATCTCCTACGAGCAGTACTTC
clone_size: medium-sized; j_call: TRBJ1-5; d_call: TRBD1; v_call: TRBV2; cdr3_length: 13; cdr3_aa: CASSQGANQPQHF; cdr3_nt: TGTGCCAGCAGCCAGGGGGCGAATCAGCCCCAGCATTTT
clone_size: few; j_call: TRBJ2-1; d_call: .; v_call: TRBV7-3; cdr3_length: 11; cdr3_aa: CASSPGYEQFF; cdr3_nt: TGTGCCAGCAGCCCCGGGTATGAGCAGTTCTTC
clone_size: once; j_call: TRBJ2-3; d_call: .; v_call: TRBV27; cdr3_length: 13; cdr3_aa: CASSSPYTDTQYF; cdr3_nt: TGTGCCAGCAGTTCCCCTTACACAGATACGCAGTATTTT
clone_size: few; j_call: TRBJ2-3; d_call: .; v_call: TRBV7-9; cdr3_length: 12; cdr3_aa: CASSPITDTQYF; cdr3_nt: TGTGCCAGCAGCCCCATCACAGATACGCAGTATTTT
clone_size: .; j_call: TRBJ1-5; d_call: .; v_call: TRBV6-1; cdr3_length: 12; cdr3_aa: CATGRVYQPQHF; cdr3_nt: TGTGCCACCGGTCGGGTATATCAGCCCCAGCATTTT
clone_size: few; j_call: TRBJ1-2; d_call: TRBD1; v_call: TRBV10-1; cdr3_length: 13; cdr3_aa: CASSESTGGGYTF; cdr3_nt: TGCGCCAGCAGTGAGTCAACAGGGGGAGGCTACACCTTC
clone_size: .; j_call: TRBJ1-2; d_call: .; v_call: TRBV2; cdr3_length: 14; cdr3_aa: CASSERQGHYGYTF; cdr3_nt: TGTGCCAGCAGTGAGAGGCAGGGCCACTATGGCTACACCTTC
clone_size: .; j_call: TRBJ1-2; d_call: .; v_call: TRBV30; cdr3_length: 17; cdr3_aa: CAWSPAGWESNNYGYTF; cdr3_nt: TGTGCCTGGAGTCCAGCGGGATGGGAATCTAATAACTATGGCTACACCTTC
clone_size: .; j_call: TRBJ1-2; d_call: TRBD1; v_call: TRBV7-2; cdr3_length: 15; cdr3_aa: CASGQTRQGNDGYTF; cdr3_nt: TGTGCCAGCGGCCAAACCCGACAGGGTAATGATGGCTACACCTTC
clone_size: .; j_call: TRBJ1-1; d_call: .; v_call: TRBV12-5; cdr3_length: 15; cdr3_aa: CASGLVLGRSTEAFF; cdr3_nt: TGTGCTAGTGGTTTGGTATTGGGGCGAAGCACTGAAGCTTTCTTT
clone_size: .; j_call: TRBJ2-7; d_call: .; v_call: TRBV19; cdr3_length: 15; cdr3_aa: CASSPSDGTTYEQYF; cdr3_nt: TGTGCCAGTAGTCCATCCGACGGGACAACCTACGAGCAGTACTTC
clone_size: .; j_call: TRBJ2-2; d_call: .; v_call: TRBV12-3/TRBV12-4; cdr3_length: 14; cdr3_aa: CASSYLVNTGELFF; cdr3_nt: TGTGCCAGCAGTTACCTGGTGAACACCGGGGAGCTGTTTTTT
clone_size: .; j_call: TRBJ2-1; d_call: .; v_call: TRBV21-1; cdr3_length: 16; cdr3_aa: CASSKNGGGRYNEQFF; cdr3_nt: TGTGCCAGCAGCAAAAACGGCGGGGGGCGATACAATGAGCAGTTCTTC
clone_size: .; j_call: TRBJ2-3; d_call: .; v_call: TRBV19; cdr3_length: 16; cdr3_aa: CASSPRSKDPTDTQYF; cdr3_nt: TGTGCCAGTAGTCCTCGGTCCAAGGACCCTACAGATACGCAGTATTTT
clone_size: .; j_call: TRBJ2-5; d_call: TRBD2; v_call: TRBV11-3; cdr3_length: 15; cdr3_aa: CASSTRLAGQETQYF; cdr3_nt: TGTGCCAGCAGCACACGCCTAGCGGGCCAAGAGACCCAGTACTTC
clone_size: .; j_call: TRBJ1-2; d_call: .; v_call: TRBV7-9; cdr3_length: 13; cdr3_aa: CASSLPGGYGYTF; cdr3_nt: TGTGCCAGCAGCTTACCGGGTGGCTATGGCTACACCTTC
clone_size: few; j_call: TRBJ1-1; d_call: .; v_call: TRBV20-1; cdr3_length: 14; cdr3_aa: CSARDRGWVTEAFF; cdr3_nt: TGCAGTGCTAGAGATCGGGGGTGGGTCACTGAAGCTTTCTTT
clone_size: .; j_call: TRBJ1-2; d_call: .; v_call: TRBV7-9; cdr3_length: 14; cdr3_aa: CASYRAGSNYGYTF; cdr3_nt: TGTGCCAGCTACCGGGCAGGATCTAACTATGGCTACACCTTC
clone_size: few; j_call: TRBJ1-5; d_call: .; v_call: TRBV21-1; cdr3_length: 15; cdr3_aa: CASSSARGRGQPQHF; cdr3_nt: TGTGCCAGCAGCTCTGCCAGGGGGCGCGGGCAGCCCCAGCATTTT
clone_size: few; j_call: TRBJ1-5; d_call: TRBD1; v_call: TRBV30; cdr3_length: 15; cdr3_aa: CAWRQTGQQNQPQHF; cdr3_nt: TGTGCCTGGAGGCAGACGGGACAGCAAAATCAGCCCCAGCATTTT
clone_size: few; j_call: TRBJ2-1; d_call: .; v_call: TRBV20-1; cdr3_length: 10; cdr3_aa: CSARRETQFF; cdr3_nt: TGCAGTGCTAGGAGGGAAACCCAGTTCTTC
clone_size: .; j_call: TRBJ2-5; d_call: .; v_call: TRBV7-9; cdr3_length: 11; cdr3_aa: CASSRGETQYF; cdr3_nt: TGTGCCAGCAGCAGGGGGGAGACCCAGTACTTC
clone_size: few; j_call: TRBJ2-1; d_call: .; v_call: TRBV24-1; cdr3_length: 11; cdr3_aa: CATSEINEQFF; cdr3_nt: TGTGCCACCAGTGAAATAAATGAGCAGTTCTTC
clone_size: .; j_call: TRBJ2-7; d_call: TRBD1; v_call: TRBV5-1; cdr3_length: 14; cdr3_aa: CASSPVAGGIEQYF; cdr3_nt: TGCGCCAGCAGCCCGGTGGCAGGGGGCATCGAGCAGTACTTC
clone_size: .; j_call: TRBJ2-3; d_call: .; v_call: TRBV5-1; cdr3_length: 13; cdr3_aa: CASRSGSTDTQYF; cdr3_nt: TGCGCCAGCAGAAGCGGGAGCACAGATACGCAGTATTTT
clone_size: few; j_call: TRBJ2-4; d_call: .; v_call: TRBV21-1; cdr3_length: 16; cdr3_aa: CASSKPRTSSKNIQYF; cdr3_nt: TGTGCCAGCAGCAAGCCCCGGACTAGCTCCAAAAACATTCAGTACTTC
clone_size: .; j_call: TRBJ1-2; d_call: .; v_call: TRBV19; cdr3_length: 18; cdr3_aa: CASSPRTEGGLRGYGYTF; cdr3_nt: TGTGCCAGTAGTCCTCGGACGGAGGGGGGCCTCAGGGGTTATGGCTACACCTTC
clone_size: few; j_call: TRBJ1-5; d_call: .; v_call: TRBV20-1; cdr3_length: 15; cdr3_aa: CSARAPQSGNQPQHF; cdr3_nt: TGCAGTGCTAGAGCTCCCCAATCGGGCAATCAGCCCCAGCATTTT
clone_size: few; j_call: TRBJ2-5; d_call: .; v_call: TRBV27; cdr3_length: 14; cdr3_aa: CASSLEGSQETQYF; cdr3_nt: TGTGCCAGCAGTTTGGAGGGATCTCAAGAGACCCAGTACTTC
clone_size: .; j_call: TRBJ2-2; d_call: .; v_call: TRBV6-2/TRBV6-3; cdr3_length: 15; cdr3_aa: CASSYGGTNTGELFF; cdr3_nt: TGTGCCAGCAGTTACGGGGGGACCAACACCGGGGAGCTGTTTTTT
clone_size: few; j_call: TRBJ2-5; d_call: .; v_call: TRBV20-1; cdr3_length: 14; cdr3_aa: CSARRGGGPETQYF; cdr3_nt: TGCAGTGCTAGAAGGGGTGGGGGGCCCGAGACCCAGTACTTC
clone_size: .; j_call: TRBJ1-2; d_call: .; v_call: TRBV21-1; cdr3_length: 16; cdr3_aa: CASTLFLGQGVRGYTF; cdr3_nt: TGTGCCAGCACCTTATTCCTCGGACAGGGAGTACGGGGCTACACCTTC
clone_size: few; j_call: TRBJ2-3; d_call: TRBD2; v_call: TRBV6-1; cdr3_length: 16; cdr3_aa: CASSAQLAASTDTQYF; cdr3_nt: TGTGCCAGCAGTGCACAACTAGCGGCGAGCACAGATACGCAGTATTTT
clone_size: .; j_call: TRBJ1-1; d_call: TRBD1; v_call: TRBV20-1; cdr3_length: 15; cdr3_aa: CSPAGGSSRPTEAFF; cdr3_nt: TGCAGTCCGGCAGGGGGCTCTTCACGTCCGACTGAAGCTTTCTTT
clone_size: .; j_call: TRBJ1-3; d_call: .; v_call: TRBV7-3; cdr3_length: 15; cdr3_aa: CASSRSGASGNTIYF; cdr3_nt: TGTGCCAGCAGCCGAAGCGGGGCCTCTGGAAACACCATATATTTT
clone_size: .; j_call: TRBJ1-2; d_call: .; v_call: TRBV11-2; cdr3_length: 13; cdr3_aa: CASSPMDGYGYTF; cdr3_nt: TGTGCCAGCAGCCCCATGGACGGGTATGGCTACACCTTC
clone_size: once; j_call: TRBJ2-2; d_call: .; v_call: TRBV6-4; cdr3_length: 16; cdr3_aa: CASSRGADRDTGELFF; cdr3_nt: TGTGCCAGCAGTAGGGGGGCAGACAGGGACACCGGGGAGCTGTTTTTT